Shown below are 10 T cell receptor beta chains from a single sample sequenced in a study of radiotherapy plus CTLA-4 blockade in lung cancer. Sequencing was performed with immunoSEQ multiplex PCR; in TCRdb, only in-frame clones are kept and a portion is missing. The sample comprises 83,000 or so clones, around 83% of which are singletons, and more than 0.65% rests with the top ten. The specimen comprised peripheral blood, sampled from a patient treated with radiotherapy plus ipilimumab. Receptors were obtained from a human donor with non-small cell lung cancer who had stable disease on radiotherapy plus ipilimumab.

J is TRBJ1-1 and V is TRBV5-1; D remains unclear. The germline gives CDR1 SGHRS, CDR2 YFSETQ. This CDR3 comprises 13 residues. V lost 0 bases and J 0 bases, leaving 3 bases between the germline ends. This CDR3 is CASSLVVNTEAFF. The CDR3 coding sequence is TGCGCCAGCAGCTTGGTCGTGAACACTGAAGCTTTCTTT.

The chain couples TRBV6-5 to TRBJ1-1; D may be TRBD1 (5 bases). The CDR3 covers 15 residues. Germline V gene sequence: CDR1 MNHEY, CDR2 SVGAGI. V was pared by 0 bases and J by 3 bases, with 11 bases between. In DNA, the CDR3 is TGTGCCAGCAGTTACTCCCTACAGGTGCACACTGAAGCTTTCTTT. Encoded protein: CASSYSLQVHTEAFF.

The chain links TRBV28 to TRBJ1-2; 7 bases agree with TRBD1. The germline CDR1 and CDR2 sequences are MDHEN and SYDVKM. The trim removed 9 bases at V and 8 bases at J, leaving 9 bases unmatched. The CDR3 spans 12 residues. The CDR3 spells CASNDREEGYTF. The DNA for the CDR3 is TGTGCCAGTAATGACAGGGAGGAGGGCTACACCTTC.

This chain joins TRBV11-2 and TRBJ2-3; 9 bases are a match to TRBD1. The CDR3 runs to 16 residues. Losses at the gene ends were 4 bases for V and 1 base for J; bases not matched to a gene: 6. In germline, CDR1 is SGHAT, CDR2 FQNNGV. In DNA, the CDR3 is TGTGCCAGCAGCTGGGGGTGGACAGGGGGCACAGATACGCAGTATTTT. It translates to CASSWGWTGGTDTQYF. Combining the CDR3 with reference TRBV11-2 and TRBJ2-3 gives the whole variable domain EAGVAQSPRYKIIEKRQSVAFWCNPISGHATLYWYQQILGQGPKLLIQFQNNGVVDDSQLPKDRFSAERLKGVDSTLKIQPAKLEDSAVYLCASSWGWTGGTDTQYFGPGTRLTVL.

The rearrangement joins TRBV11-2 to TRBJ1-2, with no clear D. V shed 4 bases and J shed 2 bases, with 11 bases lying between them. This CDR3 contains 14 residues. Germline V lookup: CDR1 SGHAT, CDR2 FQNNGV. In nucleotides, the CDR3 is TGTGCCAGCAGCTCCCTTGGGTCGAACTATGGCTACACCTTC. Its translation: CASSSLGSNYGYTF.

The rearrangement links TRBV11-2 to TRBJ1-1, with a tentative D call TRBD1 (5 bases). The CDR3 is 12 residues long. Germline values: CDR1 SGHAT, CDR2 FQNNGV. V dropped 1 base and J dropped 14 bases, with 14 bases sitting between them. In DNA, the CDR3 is TGTGCCAGCAGCTTAGGCGGGACTATAGGGTTCTTT. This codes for CASSLGGTIGFF.

The CDR3 DNA reads TGTGCCTGTAGGGGACTAGCGCGGGGAAATGAGCAGTTCTTC. Translation: CACRGLARGNEQFF. The chain joins TRBV30 to TRBJ2-1; 10 bases agree with TRBD2. Germline V lookup: CDR1 GTSNPN, CDR2 SVGIG (reference sequence). This CDR3 contains 14 residues. Trimming took 6 bases from V and 7 from J; bases not matched to a gene: 9.

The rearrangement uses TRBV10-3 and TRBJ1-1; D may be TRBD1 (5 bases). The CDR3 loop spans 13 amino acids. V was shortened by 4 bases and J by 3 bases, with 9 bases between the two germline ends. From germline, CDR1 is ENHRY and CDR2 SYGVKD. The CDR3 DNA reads TGTGCCATCAGTGCGGGACTGTACACTGAAGCTTTCTTT. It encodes CAISAGLYTEAFF.

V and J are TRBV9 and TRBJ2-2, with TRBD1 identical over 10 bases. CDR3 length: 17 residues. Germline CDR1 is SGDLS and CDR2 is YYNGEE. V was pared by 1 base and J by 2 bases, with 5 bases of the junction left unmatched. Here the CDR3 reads CASSVHRDRGNTGELFF. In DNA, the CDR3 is TGTGCCAGCAGCGTACATCGGGACAGGGGTAACACCGGGGAGCTGTTTTTT.

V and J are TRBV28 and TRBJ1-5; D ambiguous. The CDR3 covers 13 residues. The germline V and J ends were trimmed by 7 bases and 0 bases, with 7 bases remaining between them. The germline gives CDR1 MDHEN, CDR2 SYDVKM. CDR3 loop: CASTIYSNQPQHF. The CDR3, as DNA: TGTGCCAGCACCATCTATAGCAATCAGCCCCAGCATTTT.